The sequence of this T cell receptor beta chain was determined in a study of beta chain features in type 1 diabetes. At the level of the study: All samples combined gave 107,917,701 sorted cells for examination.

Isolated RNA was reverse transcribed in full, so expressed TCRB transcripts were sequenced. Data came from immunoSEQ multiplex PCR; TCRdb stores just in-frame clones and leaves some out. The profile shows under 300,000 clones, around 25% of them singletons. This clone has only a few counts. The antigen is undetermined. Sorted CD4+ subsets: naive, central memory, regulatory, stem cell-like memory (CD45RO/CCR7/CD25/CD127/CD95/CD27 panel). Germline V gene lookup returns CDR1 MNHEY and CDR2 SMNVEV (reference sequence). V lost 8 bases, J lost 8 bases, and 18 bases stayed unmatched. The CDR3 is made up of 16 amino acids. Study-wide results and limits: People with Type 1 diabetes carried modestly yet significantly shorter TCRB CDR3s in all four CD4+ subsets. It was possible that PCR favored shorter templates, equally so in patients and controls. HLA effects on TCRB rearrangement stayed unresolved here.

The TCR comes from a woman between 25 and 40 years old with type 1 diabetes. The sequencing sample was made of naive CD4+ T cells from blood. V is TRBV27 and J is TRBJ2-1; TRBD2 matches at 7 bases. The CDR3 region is CASGWDVTSAIYEQFF. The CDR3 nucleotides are TGTGCCAGCGGATGGGATGTAACTAGCGCAATCTATGAGCAGTTCTTC.